One sample yielded the 23 T cell receptor beta chains listed below, sequenced in a study of shared clonotypes between healthy human individuals. The protocol was immunoSEQ multiplex PCR, while the TCRdb copy is restricted to in-frame clones and leaves out a portion. The data show roughly 2.2 million clones, with 85% to 95% seen just once and approximately 0.39% held by the top ten. Sequenced material: naive CD4+ T cells from PBMCs. The subset here: CD45RA+ positively selected. The receptors derive from a man aged 18-30 years in good health. Some clones in this sample may be carry-over from other donors' samples.

This chain uses TRBV7-2 with TRBJ2-7; a possible D gene is TRBD2 (6 bases). V was shortened by 4 bases and J by 5 bases, with 15 bases between the two germline ends. Per germline, CDR1 SGHTA and CDR2 FQGNSA. The CDR3 sequence is 14 residues long. The CDR3 spells CASSYPPDYNEQYF. DNA of the CDR3: TGTGCCAGCAGCTACCCCCCGGACTACAACGAGCAGTACTTC.

The rearrangement links TRBV27 to TRBJ2-1, with a tentative D call TRBD2 (6 bases). The CDR3 runs to 12 residues. V gave up 2 bases and J gave up 10 bases, with 9 bases separating them. Germline loops: CDR1 MNHEY, CDR2 SMNVEV (reference sequence). The CDR3 DNA is TGTGCCAGCAGTTTAGTTAGCGGAGAGCAGTTCTTC. It encodes CASSLVSGEQFF.

This chain connects TRBV7-9 to TRBJ2-5; TRBD1 might be the D (6 bases). Germline values: CDR1 SEHNR, CDR2 FQNEAQ (reference sequence). V lost 4 bases and J lost 3, with 21 bases in between. The CDR3 extends over 17 amino acids. CDR3: CASSSQGWSEAKETQYF. CDR3 DNA sequence: TGTGCCAGCAGCTCCCAGGGGTGGTCCGAGGCCAAAGAGACCCAGTACTTC.

The CDR3 sequence: CASSLGPGGGRGEQFF. The CDR3 DNA is TGCGCCAGCAGCTTGGGCCCGGGAGGTGGGAGGGGTGAGCAGTTCTTC. The J gene is TRBJ2-1, the V gene TRBV5-1, with 7 bases fitting TRBD2. The CDR3 totals 16 residues. Germline loops: CDR1 SGHRS, CDR2 YFSETQ. V was clipped by 0 bases and J by 9 bases; unmatched bases: 12.

The V call is TRBV7-3, the J call TRBJ2-2; the D is unclear. The CDR3 is made up of 13 amino acids. V lost 2 bases and J lost 8, with 9 bases in between. Germline CDR1 and CDR2: SGHTA and FQGTGA. CDR3 in amino acids: CASSLRRSGELFF. CDR3 sequence (DNA): TGTGCCAGCAGCTTACGGCGGTCGGGGGAGCTGTTTTTT.

Details on this clone: This specimen includes other DNA sequences encoding the same CDR3. This sequence joins TRBV28 and TRBJ1-2; D uncertain. In germline, CDR1 is MDHEN, CDR2 SYDVKM. The CDR3 length is 13 residues. V gave up 1 base and J gave up 2 bases, with 5 bases separating them. The DNA for the CDR3 is TGTGCCAGCAGTTTATCTCAGAACTATGGCTACACCTTC. It translates to CASSLSQNYGYTF.

This chain uses TRBV6-5 with TRBJ1-5, with D perhaps TRBD1 (5 bases). Germline-derived CDR1 and CDR2 are MNHEY and SVGAGI. This CDR3 has 15 amino acids. The ends were cut back, 0 bases at V and 3 bases at J, with 9 bases in the middle. CDR3: CASSYSWGNNQPQHF. The DNA of the CDR3 is TGTGCCAGCAGTTACTCGTGGGGCAACAATCAGCCCCAGCATTTT.

This chain joins TRBV2 and TRBJ2-6; 10 positions match TRBD1. Per the germline V gene, CDR1 is SNHLY and CDR2 is FYNNEI. The V and J ends lost 6 bases and 0 bases, in that order; junction bases with no gene match: 8. The CDR3 runs 18 residues. CDR3 in DNA: TGTGCCAGCAGACGGCCGGGACAGGGGCACTCTGGGGCCAACGTCCTGACTTTC. It is translated as CASRRPGQGHSGANVLTF.

The chain carries TRBV27 and TRBJ1-1; the match to TRBD1 covers 8 bases. This CDR3 comprises 16 residues. Germline-derived CDR1 and CDR2 are MNHEY and SMNVEV (reference sequence). V shed 3 bases and J 1 base; nucleotides not matched to a gene: 7. CDR3 protein: CASSFLSGQANTEAFF. The CDR3 nucleotides read TGTGCCAGCAGTTTCCTGTCGGGACAGGCGAACACTGAAGCTTTCTTT.

This chain connects TRBV11-2 to TRBJ1-2; possibly TRBD1 for D (5 bases). The germline gives CDR1 SGHAT, CDR2 FQNNGV. The germline V and J ends were trimmed by 2 bases and 4 bases, with 8 bases remaining between them. The CDR3 runs to 13 residues. CDR3 sequence (DNA): TGTGCCAGCAGCTTAACAGGAACCTATGGCTACACCTTC. Its translation is CASSLTGTYGYTF. Supplemented by reference TRBV11-2 and TRBJ1-2, the full variable domain reads EAGVAQSPRYKIIEKRQSVAFWCNPISGHATLYWYQQILGQGPKLLIQFQNNGVVDDSQLPKDRFSAERLKGVDSTLKIQPAKLEDSAVYLCASSLTGTYGYTFGSGTRLTVV.

This clone was recorded a few times. This chain links TRBV11-2 with TRBJ2-5, with D possibly TRBD2 on 6 matching bases. Trimming took off 3 bases at V and 2 bases at J, with 13 bases between the two ends. Germline V gene sequence: CDR1 SGHAT, CDR2 FQNNGV. The CDR3 covers 15 residues. In DNA, the CDR3 is TGTGCCAGCAGCTTGGGCGGGAATGCGCAAGAGACCCAGTACTTC. It codes for CASSLGGNAQETQYF.

The chain recombines TRBV7-2 with TRBJ2-7; 7 bases match TRBD1. V shed 5 bases, J shed 7 bases, and the junction held 14 bases outside the gene matches. The CDR3 consists of 15 residues. Germline loops: CDR1 SGHTA, CDR2 FQGNSA. CDR3 bases: TGTGCCAGCAGCCCCCGGACAGGTTGGACGGGGGAGCAGTACTTC. It encodes CASSPRTGWTGEQYF.

The chain links TRBV5-1 to TRBJ2-7, with 8 bases fitting TRBD1. J lost 0 bases, V lost 7 bases, and 9 bases had no gene match. Germline lookup yields CDR1 SGHRS and CDR2 YFSETQ. This CDR3 spans 15 amino acids. Here the CDR3 DNA reads TGCGCCAGCGGCCTGAGGACAGGGACCTCCTACGAGCAGTACTTC. It encodes CASGLRTGTSYEQYF.

In its sample, this clone was seen once. V and J are TRBV11-2 and TRBJ2-5; D gene unclear. Trimming took off 5 bases at V and 9 bases at J, with 13 bases between the two ends. The CDR3 loop spans 12 amino acids. Germline CDR1 reads SGHAT; CDR2 reads FQNNGV. CDR3 DNA sequence: TGTGCCAGCAGCCCCACCGGCGGAGCCCAGTACTTC. Translated: CASSPTGGAQYF. Complete variable domain (other parts from reference TRBV11-2 and TRBJ2-5): EAGVAQSPRYKIIEKRQSVAFWCNPISGHATLYWYQQILGQGPKLLIQFQNNGVVDDSQLPKDRFSAERLKGVDSTLKIQPAKLEDSAVYLCASSPTGGAQYFGPGTRLLVL.

This chain links TRBV5-1 with TRBJ2-3; the match to TRBD2 covers 12 bases. This CDR3 spans 17 amino acids. Germline CDR1 reads SGHRS; CDR2 reads YFSETQ. With 4 bases clipped from V and 0 bases from J, the junction kept 6 bases outside the gene matches. In DNA form, the CDR3 reads TGCGCCAGCAGCCAAACTAGCGGGAGGCCAAGCACAGATACGCAGTATTTT. The encoded protein is CASSQTSGRPSTDTQYF.

The chain couples TRBV14 to TRBJ2-1; tentative D call: TRBD1 (5 bases). Trimming stripped 0 bases from V and 9 bases from J, with 9 bases between. Germline loops: CDR1 SGHDN, CDR2 FVKESK. The CDR3 loop spans 13 amino acids. CDR3 residues: CASSQDRVREQFF. The CDR3 DNA reads as TGTGCCAGCAGCCAAGACAGGGTCCGTGAGCAGTTCTTC. The complete variable domain, with remaining parts taken from reference TRBV14 and TRBJ2-1, reads EAGVTQFPSHSVIEKGQTVTLRCDPISGHDNLYWYRRVMGKEIKFLLHFVKESKQDESGMPNNRFLAERTGGTYSTLKVQPAELEDSGVYFCASSQDRVREQFFGPGTRLTVL.

The genes are TRBV6-1 and TRBJ2-7, with TRBD1 matching over 8 bases. The germline gives CDR1 MNHNS, CDR2 SASEGT. With V trimmed by 2 bases and J by 4 bases, 10 bases remained unmatched. This CDR3 is built from 16 residues. DNA for the CDR3: TGTGCCAGCAGTGAATGGGCAGGGGGCCCATATTACGAGCAGTACTTC. Its translation: CASSEWAGGPYYEQYF.

There are a few counts of this clone. This sample includes further DNA sequences coding for the same CDR3. The J gene is TRBJ1-2, the V gene TRBV28; tentatively, D is TRBD1 (5 bases). The CDR3 has 14 amino acids. V gave up 2 bases and J gave up 0 bases, with 7 bases separating them. Germline V lookup: CDR1 MDHEN, CDR2 SYDVKM. CDR3 sequence (DNA): TGTGCCAGCAGTTTACCCAGGGCTAACTATGGCTACACCTTC. This sequence encodes CASSLPRANYGYTF.

This sequence joins TRBV10-1 and TRBJ1-2; TRBD1 agrees at 10 bases. The trim removed 6 bases at V and 6 bases at J, leaving 4 bases unmatched. The CDR3 runs to 13 residues. Germline CDR1 is WNHNN and CDR2 is SYGVQD (reference sequence). CDR3 loop: CASRGDRGHGYTF. In nucleotides, the CDR3 is TGCGCCAGCAGAGGGGACAGGGGTCATGGCTACACCTTC.

The chain combines TRBV5-6 with TRBJ1-3, with D unclear. The length of the CDR3 is 15 residues. The germline gives CDR1 SGHDT, CDR2 YYEEEE. Trimming took 0 bases from V and 4 from J, leaving 11 bases between them. CDR3 loop: CASSLAPTSGNTIYF. The CDR3 coding sequence is TGTGCCAGCAGCTTGGCCCCGACCAGCGGAAACACCATATATTTT.

The chain employs TRBV2 and TRBJ1-1; D gene unclear. V gave up 5 bases and J gave up 11 bases, with 15 bases separating them. Germline lookup yields CDR1 SNHLY and CDR2 FYNNEI. The CDR3 is 12 amino acids. The CDR3 reads CASSSYLTGAFF. The DNA for the CDR3 is TGTGCCAGCAGTAGTTACCTTACGGGCGCTTTCTTT. The full variable domain, with the rest looked up from reference TRBV2 and TRBJ1-1, is EPEVTQTPSHQVTQMGQEVILRCVPISNHLYFYWYRQILGQKVEFLVSFYNNEISEKSEIFDDQFSVERPDGSNFTLKIRSTKLEDSAMYFCASSSYLTGAFFGQGTRLTVV.

With respect to this clone: The junction differs from germline at one of its ends, possibly a read error. The genes are TRBV7-2 and TRBJ2-2; D not resolved. The germline gives CDR1 SGHTA, CDR2 FQGNSA. CDR3 size: 12 residues. CDR3 sequence reads: CVSSLKPGELFF. The DNA for the CDR3 is TGTGTCAGCAGCTTAAAGCCCGGGGAGCTGTTTTTT.

The chain links TRBV16 to TRBJ1-2, with a tentative D call TRBD1 (5 bases). Trimming shortened V by 2 bases and J by 7 bases, and 14 bases separated the two germline ends. In germline, CDR1 is KGHSY, CDR2 FQNENV. The CDR3 has 14 amino acids. CDR3 in amino acids: CASSQMRTGLGYTF. The CDR3 region has the DNA TGTGCCAGCAGCCAAATGAGGACGGGACTTGGCTACACCTTC.